The 16 T cell receptor beta chains below come from one sample, sequenced in a study of T cells in narcolepsy. Some clones are missing from TCRdb's copy, which holds only in-frame ones; the method was immunoSEQ multiplex PCR. Altogether tens of thousands of clones are present, 70% to 80% being singletons, with the ten largest covering 1.1%. The sample comprised CD45RA- memory CD4+ T cells from PBMCs. The receptors stem from a human donor with narcolepsy.

V usage is TRBV11-3 and J usage is TRBJ2-1; D is ambiguous. V was clipped by 2 bases and J by 0 bases, with 11 bases between them. Germline V gene sequence: CDR1 SGHNT, CDR2 YENEEA. The CDR3 covers 16 residues. CDR3 loop: CASSLMFGTSYNEQFF. CDR3 in DNA: TGTGCCAGCAGCTTAATGTTCGGAACCTCCTACAATGAGCAGTTCTTC.

This clone was counted only a few times. This chain links TRBV4-3 with TRBJ2-7, with TRBD2 identical over 7 bases. The V gene end was trimmed by 1 base and the J gene end by 3 bases; junction bases not matched to a gene: 9. The CDR3 has 16 residues. Looked up from germline, CDR1 is LGHNA and CDR2 is YSLEER. The CDR3 nucleotides read TGCGCCAGCAGCCAAGCTTTGAGGACTAGGAGCTACGAGCAGTACTTC. Protein product: CASSQALRTRSYEQYF.

To note about this clone: Other DNA sequences within the sample encode an identical CDR3. This chain links TRBV7-9 with TRBJ2-7; 7 nucleotides line up with TRBD1. J gave up 7 bases and V 5 bases, and 5 bases lay outside the gene matches. CDR1 is SEHNR and CDR2 is FQNEAQ in the germline V gene (reference sequence). The CDR3 length is 12 residues. DNA of the CDR3: TGTGCCAGCAGCCAGACAGGGTATGAGCAGTACTTC. Its translation is CASSQTGYEQYF.

This clone was counted only a few times. The J gene is TRBJ1-4, the V gene TRBV19; perhaps TRBD1 as D (5 bases). Germline V gives CDR1 LNHDA, CDR2 SQIVND (reference sequence). The CDR3 totals 14 residues. Trimming stripped 6 bases from V and 7 bases from J, with 15 bases between. The CDR3: CASSPAGGIEKLFF. The CDR3 DNA reads TGTGCCAGTAGCCCGGCTGGGGGGATTGAAAAACTGTTTTTT. Based on the CDR3 plus reference TRBV19 and TRBJ1-4, the full variable domain is DGGITQSPKYLFRKEGQNVTLSCEQNLNHDAMYWYRQDPGQGLRLIYYSQIVNDFQKGDIAEGYSVSREKKESFPLTVTSAQKNPTAFYLCASSPAGGIEKLFFGSGTQLSVL.

This clone was counted a single time. V is TRBV30 and J is TRBJ2-3; possible D gene TRBD2, 5 bases. V gave up 2 bases and J gave up 4 bases, with 10 bases separating them. CDR3 length: 13 amino acids. Germline assignment: CDR1 GTSNPN and CDR2 SVGIG (reference sequence). The chain's CDR3 is CAWSRRRADTQYF. In DNA, the CDR3 is TGTGCCTGGAGTAGGAGGAGAGCAGATACGCAGTATTTT.

This rearrangement joins TRBV29-1 to TRBJ2-5; 7 nucleotides match TRBD2. J gave up 5 bases and V 6 bases, and 9 bases lay outside the gene matches. Germline values: CDR1 SQVTM, CDR2 ANQGSEA. The length of the CDR3 is 13 residues. CDR3 region: CSVRRELWETQYF. The CDR3 DNA reads TGCAGCGTCCGGCGGGAGTTGTGGGAGACCCAGTACTTC.

The gene calls are TRBV28 and TRBJ2-3; 7 positions match TRBD1. Germline V gene lookup returns CDR1 MDHEN and CDR2 SYDVKM. J lost 4 bases, V lost 0 bases, and 4 bases had no gene match. The CDR3 runs 15 residues. As DNA, the CDR3 is TGTGCCAGCAGTTTATGGGCAGGGGGACCAGATACGCAGTATTTT. This encodes CASSLWAGGPDTQYF.

This chain links TRBV28 with TRBJ2-2; tentative D call: TRBD1 (7 bases). V lost 4 bases and J 5 bases, leaving 14 bases between the germline ends. There are 15 residues in the CDR3. Germline loops: CDR1 MDHEN, CDR2 SYDVKM. The CDR3 spells CASSSRQGGTGELFF. The DNA for the CDR3 is TGTGCCAGCAGTTCCCGACAGGGAGGAACCGGGGAGCTGTTTTTT.

This chain links TRBV19 with TRBJ2-3; D is unclear. This CDR3 region has 15 residues. Per the germline V gene, CDR1 is LNHDA and CDR2 is SQIVND (reference sequence). With 3 bases removed from V and 1 base from J, the gap between germline ends came to 11 bases. Here the CDR3 reads CASSIGGRRTDTQYF. CDR3 in DNA: TGTGCCAGTAGTATTGGTGGCAGACGCACAGATACGCAGTATTTT. The full variable domain, completed using reference TRBV19 and TRBJ2-3, is DGGITQSPKYLFRKEGQNVTLSCEQNLNHDAMYWYRQDPGQGLRLIYYSQIVNDFQKGDIAEGYSVSREKKESFPLTVTSAQKNPTAFYLCASSIGGRRTDTQYFGPGTRLTVL.

The chain combines TRBV5-1 with TRBJ2-5; D gene unclear. Germline V gene sequence: CDR1 SGHRS, CDR2 YFSETQ. V dropped 0 bases and J dropped 1 base, with 7 bases sitting between them. This CDR3 spans 14 amino acids. DNA for the CDR3: TGCGCCAGCAGCTTGGGGGGTCCCCAAGAGACCCAGTACTTC. Translating it yields CASSLGGPQETQYF.

The chain links TRBV19 to TRBJ2-5; 9 bases agree with TRBD2. V lost 5 bases to trimming and J lost 3 bases; unmatched junction nucleotides: 10. CDR1 LNHDA and CDR2 SQIVND come from the germline V gene (reference sequence). This CDR3 is 16 amino acids long. The CDR3 coding sequence is TGTGCCAGTAGTCCTCGGCGGGGGGGAGAGAAAGAGACCCAGTACTTC. This encodes CASSPRRGGEKETQYF.

This clone has only one observation. The chain is built from TRBV5-1 and TRBJ1-2; 7 positions agree with TRBD1. The junction had 14 bases not matched to a gene; V was cut back by 4 bases and J by 8 bases. In germline, CDR1 is SGHRS, CDR2 YFSETQ. The CDR3 runs to 15 residues. CDR3 sequence reads: CASSPDGQASVGYTF. In nucleotides, the CDR3 is TGCGCCAGCAGCCCGGACGGACAGGCTTCTGTCGGCTACACCTTC.

V gene TRBV4-3 combines with J gene TRBJ1-2; D might be TRBD1 (5 bases). Germline loops: CDR1 LGHNA, CDR2 YSLEER. CDR3 length: 15 residues. The V and J ends lost 4 bases and 2 bases respectively, with 14 bases between them. The CDR3 loop reads CASSLGVWENYGYTF. The CDR3 bases are TGCGCCAGCAGCCTGGGGGTCTGGGAGAACTATGGCTACACCTTC.

The V gene is TRBV28, the J gene TRBJ2-7; D is perhaps TRBD1 (5 bases). Germline V gene sequence: CDR1 MDHEN, CDR2 SYDVKM. This CDR3 has 16 amino acids. V shed 6 bases and J shed 0 bases, with 18 bases lying between them. CDR3 loop: CASSPAQGPPSYEQYF. The CDR3 DNA reads as TGTGCCAGCAGCCCCGCCCAGGGCCCACCCTCCTACGAGCAGTACTTC. Complete variable domain (other parts from reference TRBV28 and TRBJ2-7): DVKVTQSSRYLVKRTGEKVFLECVQDMDHENMFWYRQDPGLGLRLIYFSYDVKMKEKGDIPEGYSVSREKKERFSLILESASTNQTSMYLCASSPAQGPPSYEQYFGPGTRLTVT.

As for this clone: The sample holds other DNA sequences that translate to the same CDR3. The CDR3 reads CASSQPPGFEAFF. CDR3 nucleotide sequence: TGTGCCAGCAGCCAACCCCCAGGGTTTGAAGCTTTCTTT. The V and J genes are TRBV7-6 and TRBJ1-1, with D possibly being TRBD1 (5 bases). The CDR3 loop spans 13 amino acids. Germline CDR1 and CDR2: SGHVS and FNYEAQ. V lost 5 bases, J lost 7 bases, and 14 bases lay in between.

This chain uses TRBV7-2 with TRBJ2-5; D is undetermined. V was cut by 5 bases and J by 4 bases, with 8 bases left in between. CDR3 length: 12 residues. Germline V gives CDR1 SGHTA, CDR2 FQGNSA. CDR3 region: CASSTYGETQYF. The CDR3 DNA follows: TGTGCCAGCAGCACTTACGGAGAGACCCAGTACTTC.